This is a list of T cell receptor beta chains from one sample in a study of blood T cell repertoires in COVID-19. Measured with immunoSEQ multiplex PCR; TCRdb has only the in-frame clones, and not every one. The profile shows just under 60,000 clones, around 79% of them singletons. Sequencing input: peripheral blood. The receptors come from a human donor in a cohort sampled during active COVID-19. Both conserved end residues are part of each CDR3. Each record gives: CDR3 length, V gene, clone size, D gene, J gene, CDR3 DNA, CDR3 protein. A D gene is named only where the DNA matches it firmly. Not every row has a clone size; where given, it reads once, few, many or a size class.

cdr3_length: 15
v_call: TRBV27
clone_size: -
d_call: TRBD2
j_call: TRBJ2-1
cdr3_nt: TGTGCCAGCAGTTTATTTTCGGGAGGGACAAATGAGCAGTTCTTC
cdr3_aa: CASSLFSGGTNEQFF

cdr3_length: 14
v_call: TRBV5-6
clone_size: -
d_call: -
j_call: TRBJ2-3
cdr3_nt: TGTGCCAGCAGCTCTGACACCTACACAGATACGCAGTATTTT
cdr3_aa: CASSSDTYTDTQYF

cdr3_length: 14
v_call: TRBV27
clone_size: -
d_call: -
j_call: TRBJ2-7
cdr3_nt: TGTGCCAGCAGTTATTCGGGGGTTCCCTACGAGCAGTACTTC
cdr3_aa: CASSYSGVPYEQYF

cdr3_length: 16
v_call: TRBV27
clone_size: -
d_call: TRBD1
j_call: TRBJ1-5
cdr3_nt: TGTGCCAGCAGTCCCCTCGGGACAGGGAACAATCAGCCCCAGCATTTT
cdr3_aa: CASSPLGTGNNQPQHF

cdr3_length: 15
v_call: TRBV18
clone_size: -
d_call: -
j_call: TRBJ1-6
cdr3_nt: TGTGCCAGCTCACCACTGGACAGTAATAATTCACCCCTCCACTTT
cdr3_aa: CASSPLDSNNSPLHF

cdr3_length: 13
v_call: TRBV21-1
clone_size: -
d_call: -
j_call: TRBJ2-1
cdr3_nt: TGTGCCAGCAGCAAGGGACTATCGGATGAGCAGTTCTTC
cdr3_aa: CASSKGLSDEQFF

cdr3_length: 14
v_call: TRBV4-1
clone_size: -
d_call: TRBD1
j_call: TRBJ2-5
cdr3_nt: TGCGCCAGCAGCCCCCTTAAGGGGGCGCAGACCCAGTACTTC
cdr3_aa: CASSPLKGAQTQYF

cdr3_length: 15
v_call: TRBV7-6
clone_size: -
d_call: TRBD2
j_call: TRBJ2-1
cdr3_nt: TGTGCCAGCAGCTCCCTAGCGGGTGGGGGACATGAGCAGTTCTTC
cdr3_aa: CASSSLAGGGHEQFF

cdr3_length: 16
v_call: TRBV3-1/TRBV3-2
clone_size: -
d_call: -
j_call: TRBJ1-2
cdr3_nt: TGTGCCAGCAGCCAGTCGAATGCGGGACGCGACTATGGCTACACCTTC
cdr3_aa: CASSQSNAGRDYGYTF

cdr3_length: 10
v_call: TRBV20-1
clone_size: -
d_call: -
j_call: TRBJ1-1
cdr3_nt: TGCAGTGCCATCAACACTGAAGCTTTCTTT
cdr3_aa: CSAINTEAFF

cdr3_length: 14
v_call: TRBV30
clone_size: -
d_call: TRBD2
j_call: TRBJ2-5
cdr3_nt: TGTGCCAGACGTGGCGGGAGAAGTGAAGAGACCCAGTACTTC
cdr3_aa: CARRGGRSEETQYF

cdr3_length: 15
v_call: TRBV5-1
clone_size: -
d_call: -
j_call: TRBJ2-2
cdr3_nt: TGCGCCAGCAGCCTCGACAGCCCCAACACCGGGGAGCTGTTTTTT
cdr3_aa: CASSLDSPNTGELFF

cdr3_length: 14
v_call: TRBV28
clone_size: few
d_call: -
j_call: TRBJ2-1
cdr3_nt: TGTGCCAGCAGTCCGCGGGACTGGAACAATGAGCAGTTCTTC
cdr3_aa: CASSPRDWNNEQFF

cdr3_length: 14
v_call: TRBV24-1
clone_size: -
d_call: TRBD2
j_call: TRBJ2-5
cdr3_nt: TGTGCCACCAGTGATCGGAGGGAGGGAGAGACCCAGTACTTC
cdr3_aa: CATSDRREGETQYF

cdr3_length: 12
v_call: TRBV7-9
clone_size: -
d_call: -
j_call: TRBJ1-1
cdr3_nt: TGTGCCAGCGGAACTCCGGGCACTGAAGCTTTCTTT
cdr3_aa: CASGTPGTEAFF

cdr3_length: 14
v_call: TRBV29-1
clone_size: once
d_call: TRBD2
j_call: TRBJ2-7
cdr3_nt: TGCAGCGTTGACAAACTAGCGGGAGGCTACGAGCAGTACTTC
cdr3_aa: CSVDKLAGGYEQYF

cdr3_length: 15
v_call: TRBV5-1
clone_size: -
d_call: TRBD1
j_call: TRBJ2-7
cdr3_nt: TGCGCCAGCAGCTTTTTCGCAGACAGGGTTGGCGAGCAGTACTTC
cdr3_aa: CASSFFADRVGEQYF

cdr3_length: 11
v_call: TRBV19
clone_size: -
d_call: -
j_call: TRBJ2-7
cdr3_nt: TGTGCCAGTAGTTCAACCTACGAGCAGTACTTC
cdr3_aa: CASSSTYEQYF

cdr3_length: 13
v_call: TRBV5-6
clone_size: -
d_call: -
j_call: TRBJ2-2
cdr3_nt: TGTGCCAGCAGCCGAGGGTCCTTCGGGGAGCTGTTTTTT
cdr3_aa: CASSRGSFGELFF

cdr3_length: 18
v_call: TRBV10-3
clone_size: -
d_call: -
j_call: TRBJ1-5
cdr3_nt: TGTGCCATCAGTGAGTCGAAGGACCAGGGCAACCTAGGCCAGCCCCAGCATTTT
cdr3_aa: CAISESKDQGNLGQPQHF

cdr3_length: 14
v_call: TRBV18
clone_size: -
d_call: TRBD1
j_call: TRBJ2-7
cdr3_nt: TGTGCCAGCTCACCGGACAGGGAGCGCTACGAGCAGTACTTC
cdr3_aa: CASSPDRERYEQYF

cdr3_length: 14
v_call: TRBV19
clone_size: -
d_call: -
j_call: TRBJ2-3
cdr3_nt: TGTGCCAGTGCGGTGGCCATGTCTTTGGATACGCAGTATTTT
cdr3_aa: CASAVAMSLDTQYF

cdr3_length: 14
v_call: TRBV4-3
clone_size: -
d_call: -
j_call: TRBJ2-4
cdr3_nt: TGCGCCAGCAGCCAAGAATTGTCGGGAAACATTCAGTACTTC
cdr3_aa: CASSQELSGNIQYF

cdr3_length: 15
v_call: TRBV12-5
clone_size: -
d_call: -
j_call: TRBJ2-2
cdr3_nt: TGTGCTAGTGGTTTACTTTACAGGAACACCGGGGAGCTGTTTTTT
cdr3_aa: CASGLLYRNTGELFF

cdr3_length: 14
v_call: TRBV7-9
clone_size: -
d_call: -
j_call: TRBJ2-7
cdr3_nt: TGTGCCAGCAGCTATTCCGGGAGACTCTACGAGCAGTACTTC
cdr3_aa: CASSYSGRLYEQYF

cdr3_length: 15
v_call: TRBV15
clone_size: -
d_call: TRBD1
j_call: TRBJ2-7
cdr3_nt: TGTGCCACCAGCAGAACTACAGGGGGCCATTACGAGCAGTACTTC
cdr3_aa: CATSRTTGGHYEQYF

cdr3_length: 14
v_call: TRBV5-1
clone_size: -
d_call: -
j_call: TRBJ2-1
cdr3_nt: TGCGCCAGCAGCGCACAGGGTAAGGACAATGAGCAGTTCTTC
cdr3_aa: CASSAQGKDNEQFF

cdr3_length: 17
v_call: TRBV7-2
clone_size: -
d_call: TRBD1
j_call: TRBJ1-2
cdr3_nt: TGTGCCAGCAGTCTTAGGGACAGGGGAAGTGAACGGTATGGCTACACCTTC
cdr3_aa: CASSLRDRGSERYGYTF

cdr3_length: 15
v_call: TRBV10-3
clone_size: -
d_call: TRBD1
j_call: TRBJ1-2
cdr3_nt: TGTGCCATCAGTGATACAGGGGGCGCGGGCGGTAGCTACACCTTC
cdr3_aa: CAISDTGGAGGSYTF

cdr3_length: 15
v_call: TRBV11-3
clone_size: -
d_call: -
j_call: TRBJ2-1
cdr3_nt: TGTGCCAGCAGCCTACGAACCCAGGGCCACAATGAGCAGTTCTTC
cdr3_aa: CASSLRTQGHNEQFF

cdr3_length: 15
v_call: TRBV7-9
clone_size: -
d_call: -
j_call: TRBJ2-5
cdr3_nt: TGTGCCAGCAGCTTAGGGAGGGCCTTAGGGGAGACCCAGTACTTC
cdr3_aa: CASSLGRALGETQYF

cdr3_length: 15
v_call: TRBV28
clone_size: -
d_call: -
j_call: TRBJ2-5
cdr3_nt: TGTGCCAGCAAAGTCGGGGGGGACAGTCAAGAGACCCAGTACTTC
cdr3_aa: CASKVGGDSQETQYF

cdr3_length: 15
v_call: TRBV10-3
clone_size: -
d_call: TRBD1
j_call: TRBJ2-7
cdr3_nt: TGTGCCATCAGTGAGTCACAGGGGTACACCTACGAGCAGTACTTC
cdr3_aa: CAISESQGYTYEQYF

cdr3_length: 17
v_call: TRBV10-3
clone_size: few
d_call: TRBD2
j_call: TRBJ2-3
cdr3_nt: TGTGCCATCAGCGATACCGGGACTAGCGGGAGGACAGATACGCAGTATTTT
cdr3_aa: CAISDTGTSGRTDTQYF

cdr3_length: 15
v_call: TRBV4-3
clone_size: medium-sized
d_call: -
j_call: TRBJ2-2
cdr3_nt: TGCGCCAGCAGCCAAGAATTCAGGAACACCGGGGAGCTGTTTTTT
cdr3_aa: CASSQEFRNTGELFF

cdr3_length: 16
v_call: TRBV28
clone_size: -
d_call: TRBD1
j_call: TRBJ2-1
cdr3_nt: TGTGCCAGCTTCGGGACAGATCAAAAAGCCTACAATGAGCAGTTCTTC
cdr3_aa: CASFGTDQKAYNEQFF